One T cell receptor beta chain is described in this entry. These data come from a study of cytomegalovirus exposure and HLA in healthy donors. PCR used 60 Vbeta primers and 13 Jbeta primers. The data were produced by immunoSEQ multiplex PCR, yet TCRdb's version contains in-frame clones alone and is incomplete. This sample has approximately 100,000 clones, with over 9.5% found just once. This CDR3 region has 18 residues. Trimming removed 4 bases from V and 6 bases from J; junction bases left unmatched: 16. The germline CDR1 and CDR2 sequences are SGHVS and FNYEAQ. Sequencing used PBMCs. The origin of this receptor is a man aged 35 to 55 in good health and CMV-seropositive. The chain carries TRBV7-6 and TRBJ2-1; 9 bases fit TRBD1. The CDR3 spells CASSSPGQGGPGLNEQFF. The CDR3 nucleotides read TGTGCCAGCAGCTCCCCGGGACAGGGTGGGCCTGGACTCAATGAGCAGTTCTTC.